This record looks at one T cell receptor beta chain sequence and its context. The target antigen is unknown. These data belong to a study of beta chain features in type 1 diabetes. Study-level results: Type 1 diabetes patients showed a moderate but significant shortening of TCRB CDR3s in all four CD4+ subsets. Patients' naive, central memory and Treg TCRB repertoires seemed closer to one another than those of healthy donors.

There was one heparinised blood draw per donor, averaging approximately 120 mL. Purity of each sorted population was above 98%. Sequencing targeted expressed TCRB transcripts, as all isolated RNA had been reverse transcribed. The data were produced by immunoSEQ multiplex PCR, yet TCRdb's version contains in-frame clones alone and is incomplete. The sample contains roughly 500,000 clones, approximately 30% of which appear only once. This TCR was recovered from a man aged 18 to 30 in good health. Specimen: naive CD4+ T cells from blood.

The CDR3 DNA is TGTGCCAGCAGCTTATACAGGGGGGATTCCTACGAGCAGTACTTC. Amino acid sequence: CASSLYRGDSYEQYF. The gene calls are TRBV11-2 and TRBJ2-7, with TRBD1 matching over 8 bases. The CDR3 is made up of 15 amino acids. CDR1 and CDR2 (germline): SGHAT, FQNNGV. V shed 2 bases, J shed 1 base, and the junction held 4 bases outside the gene matches.